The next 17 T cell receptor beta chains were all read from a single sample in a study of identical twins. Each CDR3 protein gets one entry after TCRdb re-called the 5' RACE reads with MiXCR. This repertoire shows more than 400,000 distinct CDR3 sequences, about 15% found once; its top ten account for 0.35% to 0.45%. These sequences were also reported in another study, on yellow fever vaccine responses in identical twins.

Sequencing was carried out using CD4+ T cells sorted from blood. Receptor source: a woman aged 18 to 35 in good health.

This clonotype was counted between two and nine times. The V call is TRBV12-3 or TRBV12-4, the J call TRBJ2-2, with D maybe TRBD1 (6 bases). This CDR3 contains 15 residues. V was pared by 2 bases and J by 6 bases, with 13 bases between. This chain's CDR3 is CASSLWQGIAGELFF. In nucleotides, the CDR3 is TGTGCCAGCAGTTTATGGCAGGGGATCGCCGGGGAGCTGTTTTTT.

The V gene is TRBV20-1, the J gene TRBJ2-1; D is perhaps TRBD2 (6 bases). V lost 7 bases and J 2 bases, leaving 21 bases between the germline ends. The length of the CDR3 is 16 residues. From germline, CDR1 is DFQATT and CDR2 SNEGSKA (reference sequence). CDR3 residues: CSVADGLEVTYNEQFF. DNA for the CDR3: TGCAGTGTAGCGGACGGGTTGGAGGTAACCTACAATGAGCAGTTCTTC.

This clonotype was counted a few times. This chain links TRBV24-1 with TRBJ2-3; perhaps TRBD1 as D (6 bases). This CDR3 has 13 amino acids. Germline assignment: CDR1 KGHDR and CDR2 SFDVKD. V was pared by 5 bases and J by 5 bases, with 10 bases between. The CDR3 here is CATSAGGGDTQYF. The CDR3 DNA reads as TGTGCCACCAGTGCTGGGGGCGGAGATACGCAGTATTTT.

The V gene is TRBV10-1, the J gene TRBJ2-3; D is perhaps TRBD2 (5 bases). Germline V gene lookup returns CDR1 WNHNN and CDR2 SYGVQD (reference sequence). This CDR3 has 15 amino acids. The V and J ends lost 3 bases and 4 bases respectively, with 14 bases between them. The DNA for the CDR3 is TGCGCCAGCAGTGACACGGGAATCATACCAGATACGCAGTATTTT. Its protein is CASSDTGIIPDTQYF.

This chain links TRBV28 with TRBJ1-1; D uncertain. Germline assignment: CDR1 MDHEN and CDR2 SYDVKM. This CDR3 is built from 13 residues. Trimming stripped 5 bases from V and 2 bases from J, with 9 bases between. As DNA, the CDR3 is TGTGCCAGCAGTCCCGCTATCAACACTGAAGCTTTCTTT. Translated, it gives CASSPAINTEAFF.

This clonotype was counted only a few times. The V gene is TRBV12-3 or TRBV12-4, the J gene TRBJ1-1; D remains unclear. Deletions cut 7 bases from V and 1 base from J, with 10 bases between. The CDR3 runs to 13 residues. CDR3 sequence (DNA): TGTGCCAGCACCTCGCGATCGAACACTGAAGCTTTCTTT. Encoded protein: CASTSRSNTEAFF.

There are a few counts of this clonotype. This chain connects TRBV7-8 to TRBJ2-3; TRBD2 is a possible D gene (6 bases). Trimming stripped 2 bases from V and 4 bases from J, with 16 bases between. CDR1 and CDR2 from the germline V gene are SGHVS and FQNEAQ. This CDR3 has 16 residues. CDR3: CASSLFRAGTADTQYF. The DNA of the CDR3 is TGTGCCAGCAGCTTATTTAGGGCGGGGACTGCAGATACGCAGTATTTT.

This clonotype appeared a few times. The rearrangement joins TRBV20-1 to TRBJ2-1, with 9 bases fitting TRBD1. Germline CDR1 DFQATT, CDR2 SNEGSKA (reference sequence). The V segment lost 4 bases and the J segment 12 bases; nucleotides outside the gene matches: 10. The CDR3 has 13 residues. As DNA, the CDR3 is TGCAGTGCTATTGCAACTTCGGGACAGGGGCAGTTCTTC. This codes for CSAIATSGQGQFF.

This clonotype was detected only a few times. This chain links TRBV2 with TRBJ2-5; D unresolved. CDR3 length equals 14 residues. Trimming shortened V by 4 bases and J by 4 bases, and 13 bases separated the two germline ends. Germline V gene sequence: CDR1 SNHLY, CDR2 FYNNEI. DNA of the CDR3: TGTGCCAGCAGTGGGGCCCGGGCTAGAGAGACCCAGTACTTC. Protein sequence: CASSGARARETQYF.

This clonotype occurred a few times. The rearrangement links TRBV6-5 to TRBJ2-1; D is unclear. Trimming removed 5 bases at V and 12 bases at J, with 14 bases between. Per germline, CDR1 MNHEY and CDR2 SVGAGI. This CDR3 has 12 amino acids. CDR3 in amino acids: CASSPIGGAQFF. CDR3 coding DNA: TGTGCCAGCAGTCCAATTGGCGGCGCGCAGTTCTTC.

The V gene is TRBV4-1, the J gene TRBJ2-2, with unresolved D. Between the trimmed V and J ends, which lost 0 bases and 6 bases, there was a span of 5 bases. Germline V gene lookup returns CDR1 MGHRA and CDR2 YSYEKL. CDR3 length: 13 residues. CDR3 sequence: CASSQDRSGELFF. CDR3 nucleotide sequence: TGCGCCAGCAGCCAAGATAGGTCCGGGGAGCTGTTTTTT.

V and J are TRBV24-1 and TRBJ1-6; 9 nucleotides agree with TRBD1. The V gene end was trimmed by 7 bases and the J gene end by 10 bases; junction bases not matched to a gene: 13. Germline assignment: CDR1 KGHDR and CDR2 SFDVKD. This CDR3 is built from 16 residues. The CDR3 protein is CATRAHDRGGGSPLHF. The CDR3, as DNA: TGTGCCACCAGAGCCCACGACAGGGGGGGAGGATCACCCCTCCACTTT.

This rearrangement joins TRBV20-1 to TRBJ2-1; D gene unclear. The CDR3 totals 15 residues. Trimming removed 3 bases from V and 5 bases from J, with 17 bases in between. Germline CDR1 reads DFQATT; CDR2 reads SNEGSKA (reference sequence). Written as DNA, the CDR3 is TGCAGTGCTAGCTCTTTTCTAGTGCGGCACAATGAGCAGTTCTTC. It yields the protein CSASSFLVRHNEQFF.

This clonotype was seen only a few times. Here the CDR3 DNA reads TGCAGTGCCACCCCGGAGAGCGGGCGAGAGCAGTTCTTC. Its protein is CSATPESGREQFF. J is TRBJ2-1 and V is TRBV20-1; weak D call: TRBD2 (6 bases). Trimming shortened V by 6 bases and J by 10 bases, and 19 bases separated the two germline ends. The length of the CDR3 is 13 residues. Germline lookup yields CDR1 DFQATT and CDR2 SNEGSKA (reference sequence).

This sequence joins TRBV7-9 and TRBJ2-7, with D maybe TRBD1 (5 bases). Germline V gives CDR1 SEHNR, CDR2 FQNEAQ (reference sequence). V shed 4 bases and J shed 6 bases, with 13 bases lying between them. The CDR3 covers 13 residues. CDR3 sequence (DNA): TGTGCCAGCAGCTACACTGGACAAGGCGAGCAGTACGTC. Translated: CASSYTGQGEQYV.

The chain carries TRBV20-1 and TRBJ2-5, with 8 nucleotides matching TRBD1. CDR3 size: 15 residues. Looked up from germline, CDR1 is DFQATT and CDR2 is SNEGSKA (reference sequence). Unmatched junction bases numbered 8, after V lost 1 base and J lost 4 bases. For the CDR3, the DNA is TGCAGTGCTAGAGGACAGGGGTTGCGGGGAGAGACCCAGTACTTC. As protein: CSARGQGLRGETQYF.

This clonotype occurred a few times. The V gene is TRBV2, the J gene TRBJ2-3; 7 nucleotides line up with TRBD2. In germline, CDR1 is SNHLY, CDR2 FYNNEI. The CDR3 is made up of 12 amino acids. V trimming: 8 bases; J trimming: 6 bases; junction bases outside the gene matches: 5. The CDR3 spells CASAGGSDTQYF. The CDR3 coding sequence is TGTGCCAGCGCGGGCGGGAGTGATACGCAGTATTTT.